Given below is one T cell receptor beta chain in context. The data belong to a study of shared T cell receptors in the human thymus. This CDR3 contains 16 residues. The ends lost 3 bases at V and 2 bases at J; junction bases unmatched: 7. CDR1 and CDR2 from the germline V gene are GTSNPN and SVGIG (reference sequence). Assay: immunoSEQ multiplex PCR; the TCRdb copy retains only in-frame clones and omits some. The sample carries about 500,000 clones, approximately 80% recorded once. This sample was also put to use in a study of human thymus T cells. That investigation notes: Donors were healthy Finnish babies undergoing corrective operations for congenital heart defects. Obtained as resections during corrective heart surgery, the thymus tissue was then studied. Thymic repertoires from unrelated individuals overlapped highly, related research reported.

This rearrangement joins TRBV30 to TRBJ2-3; 11 positions agree with TRBD2. The sequenced sample was thymocytes. The clonotype comes from a boy younger than two with a congenital heart defect. The DNA for the CDR3 is TGTGCCTGGAGCCAGGGGACTAGCGGATTCACAGATACGCAGTATTTT. It is translated as CAWSQGTSGFTDTQYF.